These 27 T cell receptor beta chains came from one sample sequenced in a study of T cell repertoires in cytomegalovirus infection. TCRdb passed the reads through MiXCR, listing each CDR3 protein once. The table shows approximately 500,000 distinct CDR3 sequences, with 16% occurring only once. Sequencing was performed on CD8+ T cells from PBMCs. The origin of the receptors is a human donor in good health (CMV status not recorded). Some clones in this sample may be carry-over from other donors' samples.

This clonotype has a count of ten or more. The chain employs TRBV12-5 and TRBJ1-5; D remains ambiguous. This CDR3 comprises 15 residues. Germline CDR1 reads LGHNT; CDR2 reads FRNRAP. V lost 6 bases and J lost 2, with 14 bases in between. The CDR3 sequence is CASGVDGIGNQPQHF. The CDR3 region has the DNA TGTGCTAGTGGGGTGGATGGTATCGGCAATCAGCCCCAGCATTTT. Complete variable domain (other parts from reference TRBV12-5 and TRBJ1-5): DARVTQTPRHKVTEMGQEVTMRCQPILGHNTVFWYRQTMMQGLELLAYFRNRAPLDDSGMPKDRFSAEMPDATLATLKIQPSEPRDSAVYFCASGVDGIGNQPQHFGDGTRLSIL.

In this sample, this clonotype turned up a few times. The chain joins TRBV7-6 to TRBJ2-7; TRBD1 aligns across 8 bases. The CDR3 extends over 14 amino acids. The germline V gene has CDR1 SGHVS and CDR2 FNYEAQ. V was pared by 3 bases and J by 7 bases, with 8 bases of the junction left unmatched. The CDR3 DNA is TGTGCCAGCAGCTTGGGTCAGGGGGCTGGTGAGCAGTACTTC. Encoded protein: CASSLGQGAGEQYF.

This clonotype was counted at least ten times. The CDR3 protein is CASSLAEQSFDYGYTF. CDR3 nucleotide sequence: TGTGCCAGCAGTTTAGCGGAACAGTCATTCGACTATGGCTACACCTTC. This chain links TRBV12-3 or TRBV12-4 with TRBJ1-2; unclear D gene. The CDR3 extends over 16 amino acids. The V end was cut by 0 bases, the J end by 3 bases, with 14 bases between.

This clonotype has only a few counts. The chain links TRBV6-1 to TRBJ2-3; D gene ambiguous. The CDR3 loop spans 14 amino acids. Germline lookup yields CDR1 MNHNS and CDR2 SASEGT. Trimming stripped 2 bases from V and 2 bases from J, with 8 bases between. The CDR3 here is CASSENRYTDTQYF. CDR3 DNA sequence: TGTGCCAGCAGTGAAAACAGATACACAGATACGCAGTATTTT.

Ten or more counts support this clonotype. CDR3 in DNA: TGTGCCAGCAGTTACGACCGGGCCGGGGAGCTGTTTTTT. This codes for CASSYDRAGELFF. J is TRBJ2-2 and V is TRBV6-5; no clear D. Germline values: CDR1 MNHEY, CDR2 SVGAGI. The CDR3 totals 13 residues. V was shortened by 2 bases and J by 6 bases, with 7 bases between the two germline ends.

This chain uses TRBV28 with TRBJ2-7, with 13 bases fitting TRBD2. J lost 4 bases, V lost 2 bases, and 11 bases had no gene match. Germline CDR1 MDHEN, CDR2 SYDVKM. The CDR3 consists of 18 residues. The CDR3 region has the DNA TGTGCCAGCAGTTTAAAACTAGCGGGAGGGTCGGGGAATTACGAGCAGTACTTC. Translation: CASSLKLAGGSGNYEQYF.

The chain employs TRBV29-1 and TRBJ1-2; 7 bases line up with TRBD1. CDR1 and CDR2 (germline): SQVTM, ANQGSEA. Trimming at V came to 6 bases and at J to 5 bases, leaving 15 bases not matched to a gene. The length of the CDR3 is 15 residues. In DNA form, the CDR3 reads TGCAGCGTGACCGGGGATCCAGGGGGAGGGTATGGCTACACCTTC. Protein: CSVTGDPGGGYGYTF.

This clonotype was observed a few times. The chain is built from TRBV28 and TRBJ2-7; D perhaps matches TRBD2 (6 bases). The CDR3 extends over 14 amino acids. V was pared by 3 bases and J by 4 bases, with 13 bases between. Germline V CDR1 and CDR2: MDHEN, SYDVKM. The CDR3 protein is CASSFPPRGYEQYF. The CDR3 nucleotides are TGTGCCAGCAGTTTCCCTCCTCGGGGGTACGAGCAGTACTTC.

This clonotype occurred many times. The V and J genes are TRBV28 and TRBJ1-5, with 7 bases matching TRBD1. The CDR3 covers 15 residues. The V and J ends lost 2 bases and 4 bases, in that order; junction bases with no gene match: 5. Germline V gene lookup returns CDR1 MDHEN and CDR2 SYDVKM. In DNA, the CDR3 is TGTGCCAGCAGTTTAGGGACAGAAACTAATCAGCCCCAGCATTTT. Residues: CASSLGTETNQPQHF.

This clonotype was seen more than once but under ten times. The chain couples TRBV29-1 to TRBJ2-2; 10 bases agree with TRBD1. CDR1 and CDR2 (germline): SQVTM, ANQGSEA. The ends lost 4 bases at V and 4 bases at J; junction bases unmatched: 3. This CDR3 region has 14 residues. The CDR3 nucleotides are TGCAGCGTTGTGAGGACAGGGGGCACCGGGGAGCTGTTTTTT. Translated: CSVVRTGGTGELFF.

This clonotype was observed many times. The gene calls are TRBV28 and TRBJ2-1; weak D call: TRBD2 (6 bases). The CDR3 spans 12 residues. Per germline, CDR1 MDHEN and CDR2 SYDVKM. V lost 4 bases to trimming and J lost 10 bases, with 11 bases between them. The CDR3 region is CASSYIAEEQFF. CDR3 nucleotides: TGTGCCAGCAGTTACATAGCGGAAGAGCAGTTCTTC.

Remarks on this clonotype: A junction end diverges from the germline sequence, so it may reflect a read error. The J gene is TRBJ2-7, the V gene TRBV27; 8 nucleotides line up with TRBD2. This CDR3 has 13 amino acids. Germline CDR1 is MNHEY and CDR2 is SMNVEV (reference sequence). This CDR3 is CARSPGLGYEQYF. The CDR3 nucleotides are TGTGCCCGCAGTCCGGGACTAGGCTACGAGCAGTACTTC.

The table lists this clonotype with many counts. This sequence joins TRBV2 and TRBJ2-1, with D maybe TRBD1 (6 bases). Germline V CDR1 and CDR2: SNHLY, FYNNEI. The CDR3 contains 16 residues. V gave up 6 bases and J gave up 0 bases, with 15 bases separating them. CDR3 sequence reads: CASSHRAPSSYNEQFF. CDR3 coding DNA: TGTGCCAGCAGCCACAGGGCCCCGAGCTCCTACAATGAGCAGTTCTTC.

The chain joins TRBV29-1 to TRBJ2-2; maybe TRBD2 (6 bases). The V and J ends lost 6 bases and 13 bases respectively, with 21 bases between them. There are 13 residues in the CDR3. Per the germline V gene, CDR1 is SQVTM and CDR2 is ANQGSEA. The CDR3 sequence: CSVGTQGFPGLFF. Written as DNA, the CDR3 is TGCAGCGTGGGGACTCAGGGATTCCCCGGGCTGTTTTTT.

CDR3 in amino acids: CASSLGEEGNEQFF. In nucleotides, the CDR3 is TGTGCCAGTAGTTTAGGGGAGGAAGGCAATGAGCAGTTCTTC. The rearrangement joins TRBV19 to TRBJ2-1, with a tentative D call TRBD2 (6 bases). The germline V gene encodes CDR1 LNHDA and CDR2 SQIVND (reference sequence). V lost 5 bases and J lost 6, with 14 bases in between. This CDR3 comprises 14 residues.

This clonotype was seen a single time. One junction end disagrees with the germline gene, perhaps due to a read error. The rearrangement joins TRBV12-3 or TRBV12-4 to TRBJ1-1, with a weak D call TRBD1 (5 bases). The CDR3 length is 13 residues. CDR3 sequence: CATSFSGGTEAFF. The CDR3, as DNA: TGTGCCACCAGTTTCTCGGGGGGCACTGAAGCTTTCTTT.

This clonotype was seen ten or more times. The chain joins TRBV11-2 to TRBJ2-1, with D uncertain. The CDR3 is 15 amino acids. The ends were cut back, 1 base at V and 0 bases at J, with 7 bases in the middle. Germline-derived CDR1 and CDR2 are SGHAT and FQNNGV. For the CDR3, the DNA is TGTGCCAGCAGCTTAGTAACGAGCTCCTACAATGAGCAGTTCTTC. It encodes CASSLVTSSYNEQFF.

As regards this clonotype: A much larger clone differs from this one at a single base, so this may be a read error. J is TRBJ2-2 and V is TRBV4-1; 7 bases line up with TRBD1. Germline loops: CDR1 MGHRA, CDR2 YSYEKL. The CDR3 loop spans 16 amino acids. The CDR3 nucleotides read TGCGCCAGCAGCCGTCCACCGACAGGGAACACCGGGGTGCTGTTTTTT. Amino acid sequence: CASSRPPTGNTGVLFF.

This clonotype came up a few times. The chain recombines TRBV24-1 with TRBJ2-1; 9 bases map to TRBD2. This CDR3 has 13 residues. The ends lost 10 bases at V and 3 bases at J; junction bases unmatched: 3. Germline V gene sequence: CDR1 KGHDR, CDR2 SFDVKD. The CDR3 DNA reads as TGTGCCACTACTAGCGGGTTCTACAATGAGCAGTTCTTC. It is translated as CATTSGFYNEQFF.

This clonotype appeared a few times. The rearrangement joins TRBV7-9 to TRBJ2-7; 8 nucleotides line up with TRBD2. CDR1 and CDR2 from the germline V gene are SEHNR and FQNEAQ (reference sequence). CDR3 length equals 12 residues. After removal of 6 bases from V and 5 bases from J, the junction contained 3 bases not matched to a gene. The CDR3 bases are TGTGCCAGCAGGGGACTAGGGGACGAGCAGTACTTC. It encodes CASRGLGDEQYF.

This clonotype showed up just a few times. J is TRBJ2-1 and V is TRBV28; D ambiguous. This CDR3 has 17 amino acids. Germline V CDR1 and CDR2: MDHEN, SYDVKM. V dropped 4 bases and J dropped 4 bases, with 20 bases sitting between them. The CDR3 sequence: CASSSGSRSHGYNEQFF. CDR3 coding DNA: TGTGCCAGCAGTTCAGGATCAAGGTCCCACGGTTACAATGAGCAGTTCTTC. The variable domain in full, completed from reference TRBV28 and TRBJ2-1, reads DVKVTQSSRYLVKRTGEKVFLECVQDMDHENMFWYRQDPGLGLRLIYFSYDVKMKEKGDIPEGYSVSREKKERFSLILESASTNQTSMYLCASSSGSRSHGYNEQFFGPGTRLTVL.

V gene TRBV9 combines with J gene TRBJ2-5; 7 positions match TRBD2. CDR3 length equals 13 residues. Germline CDR1 and CDR2: SGDLS and YYNGEE. V shed 2 bases and J 5 bases; nucleotides not matched to a gene: 3. The CDR3 spells CASSVQGGETQYF. CDR3 bases: TGTGCCAGCAGCGTCCAGGGAGGGGAGACCCAGTACTTC.

Many counts were recorded for this clonotype. The chain is built from TRBV7-3 and TRBJ1-6; D possibly corresponds to TRBD1 (6 bases). This CDR3 is built from 13 residues. Germline loops: CDR1 SGHTA, CDR2 FQGTGA. The V end lost 5 bases, the J end lost 8 bases, and 10 bases lay between the germline ends. The DNA of the CDR3 is TGTGCCAGCAGCCTAGGGGGGGATTCACCCCTCCACTTT. Residues: CASSLGGDSPLHF.

The V gene is TRBV4-1, the J gene TRBJ2-2; 11 bases map to TRBD2. Per germline, CDR1 MGHRA and CDR2 YSYEKL. The CDR3 covers 17 residues. Losses at the gene ends were 3 bases for V and 4 bases for J; bases not matched to a gene: 7. CDR3 residues: CASSHLSGGAATGELFF. DNA of the CDR3: TGCGCCAGCAGCCACCTTAGCGGGGGGGCCGCCACCGGGGAGCTGTTTTTT.

The chain combines TRBV29-1 with TRBJ1-2, with unresolved D. Germline CDR1 reads SQVTM; CDR2 reads ANQGSEA. This CDR3 is built from 14 residues. The V and J ends lost 3 bases and 6 bases respectively, with 17 bases between them. The CDR3: CSVDPPGRRDGYTF. Written as DNA, the CDR3 is TGCAGCGTTGATCCCCCGGGCAGGAGGGATGGCTACACCTTC.

This chain joins TRBV30 and TRBJ2-3; 9 bases are shared with TRBD2. V was pared by 4 bases and J by 2 bases, with 4 bases of the junction left unmatched. There are 14 residues in the CDR3. Germline V gives CDR1 GTSNPN, CDR2 SVGIG (reference sequence). The CDR3 here is CAWTSGTPTDTQYF. In DNA, the CDR3 is TGTGCCTGGACTAGCGGGACCCCCACAGATACGCAGTATTTT.

The table lists this clonotype with many counts. J is TRBJ1-5 and V is TRBV6-1; the D is unclear. Germline V gene lookup returns CDR1 MNHNS and CDR2 SASEGT. The CDR3 extends over 15 amino acids. V lost 6 bases and J 4 bases, leaving 16 bases between the germline ends. The CDR3 bases are TGTGCCAGCAGCCACTCTTCAGCGTTAAATCAGCCCCAGCATTTT. Translation: CASSHSSALNQPQHF.